Described below is a single TCR beta chain sequence and its context. Antigen specificity is unknown. This table comes from immunoSEQ multiplex PCR, and its TCRdb copy is limited to in-frame clones, with some not included. The repertoire consists of some 130,000 clones, with around 85% occurring once and the leading ten covering 7.9%. This entry belongs to a study of T cell responses to AZD1222 COVID-19 vaccine. CDR3 length: 18 residues. The V gene's germline CDR1 is SGHTA and CDR2 FQGTGA. The V end lost 2 bases, the J end lost 6 bases, and 23 bases lay between the germline ends. Study-level findings and limits: Females outnumbered males among donors, who were mostly white British; clonal diversity was possibly underestimated. Sampled repertoires all dated from after the peak T cell response. Targets within unmutated variant regions were reportedly found for nearly half of spike-specific TCRs.

Here the sequenced sample was peripheral blood, taken 28 days after the second dose of the MenACWY control vaccine. This rearrangement joins TRBV7-3 to TRBJ2-1, with D maybe TRBD2 (5 bases). This sequence originates from an adult who received the MenACWY meningococcal vaccine as a control. The CDR3 is CASSLYPPRTALGNEQFF. DNA of the CDR3: TGTGCCAGCAGCTTATACCCCCCCCGGACTGCCTTGGGCAATGAGCAGTTCTTC.